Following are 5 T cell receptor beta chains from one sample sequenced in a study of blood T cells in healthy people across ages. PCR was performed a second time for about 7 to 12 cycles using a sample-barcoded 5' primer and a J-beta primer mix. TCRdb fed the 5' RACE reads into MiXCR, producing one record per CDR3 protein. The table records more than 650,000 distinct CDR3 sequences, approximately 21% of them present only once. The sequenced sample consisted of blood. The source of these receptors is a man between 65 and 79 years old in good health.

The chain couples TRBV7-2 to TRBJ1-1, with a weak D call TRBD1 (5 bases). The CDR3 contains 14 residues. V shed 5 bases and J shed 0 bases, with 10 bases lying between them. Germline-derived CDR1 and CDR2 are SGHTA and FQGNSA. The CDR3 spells CASSPGPVNTEAFF. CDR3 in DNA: TGTGCCAGCAGCCCGGGGCCCGTGAACACTGAAGCTTTCTTT.

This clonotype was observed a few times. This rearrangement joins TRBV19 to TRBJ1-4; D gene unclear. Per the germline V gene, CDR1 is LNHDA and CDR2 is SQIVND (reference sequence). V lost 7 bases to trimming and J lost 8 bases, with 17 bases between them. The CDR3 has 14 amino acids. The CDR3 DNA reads TGTGCCAGTACCCCCGGGTGGGGTGGAGAAAAACTGTTTTTT. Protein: CASTPGWGGEKLFF.

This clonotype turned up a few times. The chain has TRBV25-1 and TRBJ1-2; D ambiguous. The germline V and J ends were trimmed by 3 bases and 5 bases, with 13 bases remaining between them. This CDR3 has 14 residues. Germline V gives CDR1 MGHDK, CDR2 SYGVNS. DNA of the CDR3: TGTGCCAGCAGTGAGAACCTCGCTGTTTATGGCTACACCTTC. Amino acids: CASSENLAVYGYTF.

This chain's CDR3 is CSAPREVNTEAFF. CDR3 sequence (DNA): TGCAGTGCCCCGAGGGAGGTGAACACTGAAGCTTTCTTT. The V call is TRBV20-1, the J call TRBJ1-1, with D hard to call. Germline-derived CDR1 and CDR2 are DFQATT and SNEGSKA (reference sequence). V was clipped by 6 bases and J by 0 bases, with 11 bases between them. This CDR3 has 13 amino acids.

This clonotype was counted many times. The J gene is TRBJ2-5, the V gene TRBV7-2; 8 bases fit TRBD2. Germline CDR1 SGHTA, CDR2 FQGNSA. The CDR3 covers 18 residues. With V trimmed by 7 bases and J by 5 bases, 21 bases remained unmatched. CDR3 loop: CASNEAISLRGGRETQYF. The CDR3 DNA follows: TGTGCCAGCAACGAGGCGATTTCCCTTCGGGGGGGCCGTGAGACCCAGTACTTC.